This paragraph covers one T cell receptor beta chain sequence. This clonotype was found a few times. Its antigen remains unidentified. The record has no base qualities; no much larger clone is one base away. This sample is drawn from a study of identical twins (dated by TCRdb to 2016 to 2018). General notes on the study: The study deep-sequenced TCR alpha and beta repertoires from monozygotic twins, unrelated adults of various ages and cord blood to test whether fetal clonotypes persist. To rule out contamination, replicate twin experiments were performed at different times with different library preparation protocols. Results and caveats for the whole study, not just this receptor: In monozygotic twins, out-of-frame TCR alpha sharing was systematically underestimated by recombination models, although the models agreed with sharing between unrelated individuals. Zero-insertion analyses could be partly confounded by invariant T cells such as MAIT and iNKT, though diverse VJ usage argued against such confounding for most clonotypes. The excess sharing between twins in beta out-of-frame sequences was weaker because fewer shared sequences reduced the signal-to-noise ratio. Fewer insertions were carried by abundant cord blood beta clonotypes, a similar but weaker trend appeared in young adult naive repertoires, and no such trend appeared in memory repertoires. Compared with coincidental sharing between unrelated individuals, out-of-frame TCR alpha sequences shared between twins had an excess of sequences with low generation probability. Because the same donors could not be followed over many years, conclusions were based on cross-sectional statistical analysis.

The library was obtained by 5' RACE. Sequencing instrument: Illumina HiSeq 2000. A universal primer binding site was added through template switching, and the final cDNA carried a unique molecular identifier so that TCR cDNA molecules could be counted accurately. Specific primers in the conserved constant-segment region were used to synthesize first-strand cDNA for the TCR alpha and beta chains. To control for contamination, every cDNA library carried two barcodes: a SMART-Mk sample barcode plus Illumina barcodes. TruSeq adapter sequences and Illumina sample barcodes were added in two successive PCR steps. TCR alpha and beta cDNA libraries were sequenced on the Illumina HiSeq platform with custom primers. Processing in the source paper ran as follows. Raw reads were processed with MiGEC to extract unique molecular identifiers, and MiXCR was used to determine CDR3 positions. Recombination models were inferred per individual with the repgenHMM and IGoR tools using an EM algorithm. Shared clonotypes were analyzed with the tcR package in R, and sharing was normalized by the product of cloneset sizes. To study raw recombination without the effects of thymic and clonal selection, out-of-frame nonproductive sequences were analyzed. TCRdb reworked the public reads: Q25 trimming with fastp, MiXCR clone assembly, productive beta chains retained. Rows are combined by CDR3 protein, so each entry shows the most common genes and DNA. TCRdb assigned the V and J calls; the authors' analysis was not used. The sample includes 450,000 or so distinct CDR3 sequences, with 12% to 15% observed a single time. The ten largest clones represent around 0.48% of the sample.

Every donor in the study was a healthy Caucasian. Three pairs of female monozygotic twins, all aged roughly 18 to 29 years, were included in the twin cohort. Positive isolation kits from Invitrogen were used to isolate the CD4+ and CD8+ T cell populations. The CDR3 numbers 15 residues from cysteine through phenylalanine. The kept DNA is CDR3 alone, 45 bases in frame from the first base. Trimming costs V 0 bases and J 3 bases, and their ends lie 12 bases apart. Per the germline V gene, MNHEY is the CDR1 and SVGAGI is the CDR2. In addition, the sample was reused for a study of yellow fever vaccine responses in identical twins. From the second report: According to the authors, in identical twins the way T cells responded to vaccination appeared partly convergent and partly personalized. Focusing on identical twins, the study followed the T cell clones that responded to the vaccine, and did so with precision.

The TCR originated in a woman aged 18-29 years in good health. The chain is assembled from TRBV6-5 and TRBJ2-7; the D region is possibly TRBD1 or TRBD2, each matching across 5 bases. Sequenced sample: CD4+ T cells sorted from blood. The DNA sequence follows: TGTGCCAGCAGTTACTCGAGGGGCGAGGGCTACGAGCAGTACTTC. It encodes CASSYSRGEGYEQYF.